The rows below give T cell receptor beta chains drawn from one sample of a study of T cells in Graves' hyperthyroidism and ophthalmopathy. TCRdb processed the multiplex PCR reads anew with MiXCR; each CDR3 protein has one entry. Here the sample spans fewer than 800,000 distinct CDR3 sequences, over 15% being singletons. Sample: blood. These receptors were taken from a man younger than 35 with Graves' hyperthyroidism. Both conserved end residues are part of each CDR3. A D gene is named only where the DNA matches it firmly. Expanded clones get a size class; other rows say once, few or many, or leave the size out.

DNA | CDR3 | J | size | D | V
TGCAGTGCTAGAGATTTCGAGGAATCGAGAACTGAAGCTTTCTTT | CSARDFEESRTEAFF | TRBJ1-1 | many | . | TRBV20-1
TGTGCCATCACCGGGACAGGGGTGGGGGCGAACACTGAAGCTTTCTTT | CAITGTGVGANTEAFF | TRBJ1-1 | many | TRBD1 | TRBV10-3
TGCAGTGCTAGAGATCGGCTAGCGGGAAGCTCCTACAATGAGCAGTTCTTC | CSARDRLAGSSYNEQFF | TRBJ2-1 | few | TRBD2 | TRBV20-1
TGTGCCAGCAGCTTGGTAGGGGGTGGCACTGAAGCTTTCTTT | CASSLVGGGTEAFF | TRBJ1-1 | many | . | TRBV7-8
TGTGCCTGCAGCTGGAGTGGCGGGGCCATGAACACTGAAGCTTTCTTT | CACSWSGGAMNTEAFF | TRBJ1-1 | few | . | TRBV5-8
TGTGCCAGCATTGCGGGAGGTCCCTACGAGCAGTACTTC | CASIAGGPYEQYF | TRBJ2-7 | many | TRBD2 | TRBV2
TGCAGTGCTGGGGCAGGGGGCGTGGATCAGCCCCAGCATTTT | CSAGAGGVDQPQHF | TRBJ1-5 | few | TRBD1 | TRBV20-1
TGTGCCAGTAGTATGGGCGTAGCGAACACCGGGGAGCTGTTTTTT | CASSMGVANTGELFF | TRBJ2-2 | . | . | TRBV19
TGTGCCAGCAGTTACTCGACCGGGGGCACTGAAGCTTTCTTT | CASSYSTGGTEAFF | TRBJ1-1 | many | . | TRBV6-5
TGTGCCAGTAGTATAGGGGCTAGCGGTTACGAGCAGTACTTC | CASSIGASGYEQYF | TRBJ2-7 | many | TRBD2 | TRBV19
TGTGCCTGGAGTGTATTTATGACAGATACGCAGTATTTT | CAWSVFMTDTQYF | TRBJ2-3 | many | . | TRBV30
TGTGCCAGCAGCTTAGACTTCAGCAATCAGCCCCAGCATTTT | CASSLDFSNQPQHF | TRBJ1-5 | few | . | TRBV7-8
TGTGCCAGCAGTGAAACAGATAGCGACACTGAAGCTTTCTTT | CASSETDSDTEAFF | TRBJ1-1 | many | . | TRBV2
TGCGCCAGCAGCGCCCGGGAAAATGGCTACACCTTC | CASSARENGYTF | TRBJ1-2 | . | . | TRBV4-1
TGTGCCAGCAGCCAAACTAGCGGGAGCCAAGAGACCCAGTACTTC | CASSQTSGSQETQYF | TRBJ2-5 | . | TRBD2 | TRBV3-1
TGTGCCACCAGCACGGACCGGACAGGACGACTAGTCCAGCATTTT | CATSTDRTGRLVQHF | TRBJ1-5 | . | TRBD1 | TRBV15
TGTGCCAGCACCGGGGGACAGGCTCGTGGAAACACCATATATTTT | CASTGGQARGNTIYF | TRBJ1-3 | . | TRBD1 | TRBV7-9
TGTGCCAGCAGCCTGTGGACTAGCGGAGGCAATGAGCAGTTCTTC | CASSLWTSGGNEQFF | TRBJ2-1 | many | TRBD2 | TRBV7-2
TGCGCCAGCAGCTTGAGGGGGACAGGGTCCTACAATGAGCAGTTCTTC | CASSLRGTGSYNEQFF | TRBJ2-1 | . | TRBD1 | TRBV5-1
TGTGCCAGCAGCCAAGGGGAAGCGGGAGGGCCAGATACGCAGTATTTT | CASSQGEAGGPDTQYF | TRBJ2-3 | . | . | TRBV3-2
TGTGCCAGCATTCCAGCGCCGACTAGCGGGAGTCGGGAGCAGTACTTC | CASIPAPTSGSREQYF | TRBJ2-7 | many | TRBD2 | TRBV2
TGTGCCAGCTCACCGCCTAGCGGGATAACGAGGACCGGGGAGCTGTTTTTT | CASSPPSGITRTGELFF | TRBJ2-2 | many | TRBD2 | TRBV18
TGCAGCGTTGAAGAGGACGGGGAACCCTACGAGCAGTACTTC | CSVEEDGEPYEQYF | TRBJ2-7 | few | . | TRBV29-1
TGTGCCAGCTCCCGGCCGGGACTAGCGGGCACCGGGGAGCTGTTTTTT | CASSRPGLAGTGELFF | TRBJ2-2 | few | TRBD2 | TRBV18
TGTGCCAGCAGCAACACAGGGGGCAAAGAAAAACTGTTTTTT | CASSNTGGKEKLFF | TRBJ1-4 | . | TRBD1 | TRBV5-5
TGCAGCGTTGCCCAGGGGCCAGCCAACACCGGGGAGCTGTTTTTT | CSVAQGPANTGELFF | TRBJ2-2 | many | . | TRBV29-1
TGTGCCAGCAGTTTTCGGCCCGACTACGAGCAGTACTTC | CASSFRPDYEQYF | TRBJ2-7 | many | . | TRBV28
TGTGCCAGCAGCCCCTCAGGGCAATACGAGCAGTACTTC | CASSPSGQYEQYF | TRBJ2-7 | many | . | TRBV11-3
TGCAGTGCTAGAATCCCGGCAGGGGAGCTGTTTTTT | CSARIPAGELFF | TRBJ2-2 | few | . | TRBV20-1
TGTGCCAGCAGTTTAAAGCGCCGCGAGCAGTACTTC | CASSLKRREQYF | TRBJ2-7 | many | . | TRBV28
TGTGCCAGCAGTGCCGGGACTAGCGGGACCACAGATACGCAGTATTTT | CASSAGTSGTTDTQYF | TRBJ2-3 | many | TRBD2 | TRBV2
TGTGCCAGCAGCCAAGATATCGGAGCTGCTAACTATGGCTACACCTTC | CASSQDIGAANYGYTF | TRBJ1-2 | few | . | TRBV3-1
TGTGCCAGCAGCCTCTCCCCGGGTAGCGGGGCCCTACCGAACACCGGGGAGCTGTTTTTT | CASSLSPGSGALPNTGELFF | TRBJ2-2 | few | TRBD2 | TRBV12-3/TRBV12-4
TGTGCCAGCAGTCCGACCGGGGCTAGCGGGAGAAGGGAGACCCAGTACTTC | CASSPTGASGRRETQYF | TRBJ2-5 | few | TRBD2 | TRBV28
TGTGCCAGCAGTTACACCCCGGGACAGGGCACAGATACGCAGTATTTT | CASSYTPGQGTDTQYF | TRBJ2-3 | many | TRBD1 | TRBV6-5
TGTGCCAGCAGTGCACCGGGACTAAGCACAGATACGCAGTATTTT | CASSAPGLSTDTQYF | TRBJ2-3 | . | TRBD2 | TRBV25-1
TGTGCCAGCAGTGAAGCGCGAAGGGGGCGGTCCTACAATGAGCAGTTCTTC | CASSEARRGRSYNEQFF | TRBJ2-1 | . | TRBD1 | TRBV2
TGTGCCAGCAGTGAGAGGGGGGGCGCTGAAGCTTTCTTT | CASSERGGAEAFF | TRBJ1-1 | few | . | TRBV6-1
TGTGCCAGTAGTATAGAGGACAGCTCCTACGAGCAGTACTTC | CASSIEDSSYEQYF | TRBJ2-7 | . | . | TRBV19
TGTGCCAGCAGTTACTTGCGGGAGACCCAGTACTTC | CASSYLRETQYF | TRBJ2-5 | few | . | TRBV6-2/TRBV6-3
TGTGCCAGCAGTTCGTATTCTAGCGGGAGATCGCACAATGAGCAGTTCTTC | CASSSYSSGRSHNEQFF | TRBJ2-1 | many | TRBD2 | TRBV12-3/TRBV12-4
TGTGCCAGCAGTTACGCGTCGGGCAGGGAGGCGGCTAACACCGGGGAGCTGTTTTTT | CASSYASGREAANTGELFF | TRBJ2-2 | . | . | TRBV6-5
TGTGCCAGCAGCTCCCTAACTAGCGGAGCCTACGAGCAGTACTTC | CASSSLTSGAYEQYF | TRBJ2-7 | many | TRBD2 | TRBV7-8
TGTGCCAGCGGGCCTAAGCGCTACAATGAGCAGTTCTTC | CASGPKRYNEQFF | TRBJ2-1 | . | . | TRBV3-1
TGTGCCAGCAGTTTACCGGGGCTCCTGGCAGATACGCAGTATTTT | CASSLPGLLADTQYF | TRBJ2-3 | many | . | TRBV12-3/TRBV12-4